These 21 T cell receptor beta chains came from one sample sequenced in a study of metastatic and nonmetastatic thyroid tumors. TCRdb used MiXCR to call clones anew from the PCR reads. Of about 7,300 clones detected, 25% to 35% appear once; the ten largest clones hold about 20%. The entire patient cohort was treatment-naive prior to thyroid surgery. Sequences were obtained from tumor tissue. Every receptor here comes from a female donor with papillary thyroid cancer or a benign thyroid nodule (not recorded which). Some clones in this sample may be carry-over from other donors' samples.

This clone was seen only a few times. One junction end does not reproduce the germline sequence, and a read error may be involved. V is TRBV2 and J is TRBJ1-5; no definite D call. Germline V CDR1 and CDR2: SNHLY, FYNNEI. The CDR3 has 14 amino acids. CDR3 protein: CASSEAPSNRPQHF. The CDR3 region has the DNA TGTGCCAGCAGTGAGGCGCCAAGCAATCGGCCCCAGCATTTT. The variable domain in full, completed from reference TRBV2 and TRBJ1-5, reads EPEVTQTPSHQVTQMGQEVILRCVPISNHLYFYWYRQILGQKVEFLVSFYNNEISEKSEIFDDQFSVERPDGSNFTLKIRSTKLEDSAMYFCASSEAPSNRPQHFGDGTRLSIL.

The gene calls are TRBV5-1 and TRBJ1-2, with a tentative D call TRBD1 (5 bases). Trimming stripped 4 bases from V and 8 bases from J, with 15 bases between. There are 13 residues in the CDR3. CDR1 SGHRS and CDR2 YFSETQ come from the germline V gene. The chain's CDR3 is CASSPKAGVGYTF. The CDR3 DNA reads as TGCGCCAGCAGCCCTAAAGCGGGGGTGGGCTACACCTTC.

This clone was counted between two and nine times. The chain uses TRBV30 and TRBJ1-2, with 7 bases matching TRBD1. CDR1 is GTSNPN and CDR2 is SVGIG in the germline V gene (reference sequence). The CDR3 sequence is 13 residues long. Losses at the gene ends were 8 bases for V and 1 base for J; bases not matched to a gene: 7. CDR3 amino acids: CAQRQGDNYGYTF. Written as DNA, the CDR3 is TGTGCCCAGCGCCAGGGGGATAACTATGGCTACACCTTC. Full variable domain (remainder filled in from reference TRBV30 and TRBJ1-2): SQTIHQWPATLVQPVGSPLSLECTVEGTSNPNLYWYRQAAGRGLQLLFYSVGIGQISSEVPQNLSASRPQDRQFILSSKKLLLSDSGFYLCAQRQGDNYGYTFGSGTRLTVV.

This clone counts as medium-sized. The chain links TRBV6-6 to TRBJ2-2; 11 positions match TRBD2. The junction had 8 bases not matched to a gene; V was cut back by 0 bases and J by 2 bases. CDR1 and CDR2 from the germline V gene are MNHNY and SVGAGI (reference sequence). The CDR3 covers 19 residues. CDR3 sequence reads: CASSYSGLAGGINTGELFF. CDR3 DNA: TGTGCCAGCAGTTACTCAGGTCTAGCGGGAGGAATCAACACCGGGGAGCTGTTTTTT.

This clone was detected a few times. The rearrangement joins TRBV6-1 to TRBJ2-2, with no clear D. The CDR3 is 16 residues long. The V end was cut by 6 bases, the J end by 1 base, with 15 bases between. Germline V gene lookup returns CDR1 MNHNS and CDR2 SASEGT. The CDR3 region has the DNA TGTGCCAGCAGCCAAGCAACGGCCGGGAACACCGGGGAGCTGTTTTTT. Its translation is CASSQATAGNTGELFF.

The rearrangement uses TRBV4-1 and TRBJ2-3; maybe TRBD2 (5 bases). The CDR3 covers 14 residues. Germline assignment: CDR1 MGHRA and CDR2 YSYEKL. V lost 4 bases and J lost 3, with 11 bases in between. The CDR3 DNA sequence: TGCGCCAGCAGCCGGGTACTAGGGACAGATACGCAGTATTTT. This sequence encodes CASSRVLGTDTQYF.

This clone was observed a few times. The same CDR3 can be traced to other DNA sequences in this sample. The rearrangement joins TRBV6-1 to TRBJ2-7, with D possibly being TRBD1 or TRBD2 (5 bases each). Between the trimmed V and J ends, which lost 3 bases and 1 base, there was a span of 13 bases. Germline V gene data show CDR1 as MNHNS and CDR2 as SASEGT. The CDR3 has 15 amino acids. In DNA form, the CDR3 reads TGTGCCAGCAGTGATATCGGTGGGGGATCCTACGAGCAGTACTTC. It translates to CASSDIGGGSYEQYF.

This clone was found a few times. This chain uses TRBV6-1 with TRBJ1-6, with 8 bases that match TRBD1. The germline CDR1 and CDR2 sequences are MNHNS and SASEGT. The length of the CDR3 is 14 residues. V lost 6 bases to trimming and J lost 7 bases; unmatched junction nucleotides: 5. The CDR3 loop is CASSYTGGNSPLHF. The CDR3 nucleotides are TGTGCCAGCAGCTATACAGGGGGGAATTCACCCCTCCACTTT.

This clone was seen a few times. The chain combines TRBV28 with TRBJ1-5, with a tentative D call TRBD1 (5 bases). The ends were cut back, 3 bases at V and 1 base at J, with 10 bases in the middle. The CDR3 totals 15 residues. Germline V gene data show CDR1 as MDHEN and CDR2 as SYDVKM. CDR3 sequence reads: CASSFQGRSNQPQHF. CDR3 sequence (DNA): TGTGCCAGCAGTTTCCAGGGAAGGAGCAATCAGCCCCAGCATTTT.

The V and J genes are TRBV30 and TRBJ1-5; possibly TRBD1 for D (5 bases). V was cut by 8 bases and J by 7 bases, with 15 bases left in between. This CDR3 contains 12 residues. Germline CDR1 reads GTSNPN; CDR2 reads SVGIG (reference sequence). The CDR3 region is CALRQGAQPQHF. CDR3 DNA sequence: TGTGCCCTCCGGCAGGGTGCCCAGCCCCAGCATTTT.

This chain connects TRBV6-5 to TRBJ1-1, with D maybe TRBD1 (6 bases). Germline V lookup: CDR1 MNHEY, CDR2 SVGAGI. The CDR3 sequence is 16 residues long. V was pared by 3 bases and J by 3 bases, with 17 bases between. CDR3 nucleotides: TGTGCCAGCAGTTATTCTCGGGGGGCAGGGGACACTGAAGCTTTCTTT. Its translation: CASSYSRGAGDTEAFF.

The CDR3 sequence: CASGRGGETQYF. CDR3 sequence (DNA): TGTGCCAGCGGACGGGGGGGAGAGACCCAGTACTTC. The rearrangement links TRBV6-5 to TRBJ2-5, with 8 bases fitting TRBD2. The trim removed 8 bases at V and 4 bases at J, leaving 3 bases unmatched. This CDR3 comprises 12 residues. Germline CDR1 is MNHEY and CDR2 is SVGAGI.

The rearrangement joins TRBV5-1 to TRBJ2-1, with 15 nucleotides matching TRBD2. Germline loops: CDR1 SGHRS, CDR2 YFSETQ. Germline trimming cut 0 bases from V and 7 bases from J; bases unmatched to any gene: 2. This CDR3 contains 16 residues. The CDR3 DNA reads as TGCGCCAGCAGCTTGGGGACTAGCGGGAGGGTGAATGAGCAGTTCTTC. It codes for CASSLGTSGRVNEQFF.

The rearrangement joins TRBV6-2 or TRBV6-3 to TRBJ1-1; 9 bases fit TRBD1. V shed 2 bases, J shed 5 bases, and the junction held 6 bases outside the gene matches. CDR3 size: 15 residues. Germline CDR1 is MNHEY and CDR2 is SVGEGT. CDR3 in DNA: TGTGCCAGCAGTTACCCGGGACAGGGAAATACTGAAGCTTTCTTT. This sequence encodes CASSYPGQGNTEAFF.

The chain recombines TRBV7-2 with TRBJ1-1; 8 bases are shared with TRBD1. From germline, CDR1 is SGHTA and CDR2 FQGNSA. V shed 2 bases, J shed 10 bases, and the junction held 6 bases outside the gene matches. The CDR3 has 13 amino acids. The CDR3: CASSLSGTGGAFF. DNA of the CDR3: TGTGCCAGCAGCTTAAGCGGTACAGGGGGAGCTTTCTTT.

This clone occurred a few times. At one boundary the junction diverges from the germline segment, which might be a read error. The genes are TRBV6-1 and TRBJ2-7; 11 bases map to TRBD1. This CDR3 contains 14 residues. In germline, CDR1 is MNHNS, CDR2 SASEGT. For the CDR3, the DNA is TGTGCCAGCAGTGAAGGGACAGGGGGCTACGGGCAGTACTTC. Its protein is CASSEGTGGYGQYF.

By proportion, this clone is medium-sized. The DNA of the CDR3 is TGTGCCAGCGAAGACGGGCGGACTACCTTCTACAATGAGCAGTTCTTC. This sequence encodes CASEDGRTTFYNEQFF. The J gene is TRBJ2-1, the V gene TRBV2; possible D gene TRBD2, 6 bases. The CDR3 loop spans 16 amino acids. Germline loops: CDR1 SNHLY, CDR2 FYNNEI. Trimming stripped 8 bases from V and 3 bases from J, with 20 bases between.

This clone was counted ten times or more. V and J are TRBV30 and TRBJ1-2, with D unclear. CDR3 size: 14 residues. Per the germline V gene, CDR1 is GTSNPN and CDR2 is SVGIG (reference sequence). Trimming shortened V by 1 base and J by 0 bases, and 9 bases separated the two germline ends. The CDR3 region is CAWSGSPSNYGYTF. The CDR3 DNA reads TGTGCCTGGAGTGGAAGCCCTTCTAACTATGGCTACACCTTC.

V usage is TRBV7-3 and J usage is TRBJ1-1; D gene ambiguous. CDR1 SGHTA and CDR2 FQGTGA come from the germline V gene. The CDR3 loop spans 14 amino acids. V dropped 2 bases and J dropped 0 bases, with 7 bases sitting between them. As DNA, the CDR3 is TGTGCCAGCAGCTTATGGGATGTGAACACTGAAGCTTTCTTT. As protein: CASSLWDVNTEAFF. The whole variable domain, remainder taken from reference TRBV7-3 and TRBJ1-1, is GAGVSQTPSNKVTEKGKYVELRCDPISGHTALYWYRQSLGQGPEFLIYFQGTGAADDSGLPNDRFFAVRPEGSVSTLKIQRTERGDSAVYLCASSLWDVNTEAFFGQGTRLTVV.

This clone appeared many times. A much larger clone is a single base away; this may be a read error. Likely a read error: the CDR3 ends without its conserved phenylalanine or tryptophan. This chain uses TRBV7-2 with TRBJ2-2, with TRBD2 identical over 7 bases. The CDR3 length is 17 residues. Germline loops: CDR1 SGHTA, CDR2 FQGNSA. V lost 8 bases and J lost 0; bases outside the gene matches: 12. The DNA of the CDR3 is TGTGCCAGCCGCCTCTGGGGGGGATTCGCGAACACCGGGGAGCTGTTTTCT. It yields the protein CASRLWGGFANTGELFS.

This clone is classed as medium-sized. The genes are TRBV28 and TRBJ2-7; 8 bases agree with TRBD1. V lost 5 bases and J lost 5; bases outside the gene matches: 8. The CDR3 loop spans 14 amino acids. CDR1 and CDR2 (germline): MDHEN, SYDVKM. Here the CDR3 DNA reads TGTGCCAGCAGTCCGGACAGGGAGTTAAACGAGCAGTACTTC. This codes for CASSPDRELNEQYF.